The sample holds many counts of the clone carrying this TCR beta chain. The data were obtained in a study of molecular identifiers for immune sequencing clone quantification. From germline, CDR1 is SGHRS and CDR2 YFSETQ. V lost 2 bases, J lost 0 bases, and 9 bases lay in between. CDR3 length equals 14 residues. TCRdb re-called the PCR reads through MiXCR, storing one row per CDR3 protein. The sample consists of about 640,000 distinct CDR3 sequences, roughly 21% of them appearing once. The chain carries TRBV5-1 and TRBJ2-7; a weak D match, TRBD1 (6 bases). The clonotype originates from a human donor in good health. Some libraries in this study had Jurkat cell RNA spiked in. Sequenced: naive CD8+ T cells from blood, with Jurkat cell RNA spiked in. Subset here: FACS-sorted CD8+CD4-CCR7+CD45RA+ naive T cells. The CDR3 DNA follows: TGCGCCAGCAGCTTCCGGGACAACTCCTACGAGCAGTACTTC. Its translation is CASSFRDNSYEQYF.